These 21 T cell receptor beta chains originate from one sample sequenced in a study of blood T cell repertoires in COVID-19 (dated by TCRdb to 2019 to 2021). Library preparation was by the immunoSEQ multiplex PCR assay. Held by TCRdb, this immuneACCESS table contains in-frame sequences only and omits some clones. Under half of the omission traces to an unresolved V gene where checked; the cause of the rest is unknown. In this sample the table shows approximately 240,000 clones, around 87% of which occur a single time. The top ten clonotypes cover over 6% of the sample. Sequenced material: PBMCs or T cells enriched from blood (not recorded which). Every receptor here comes from a woman aged 25 to 39 with acute COVID-19.

The chain is built from TRBV2 and TRBJ2-7; 7 positions agree with TRBD2. This CDR3 is 14 amino acids long. Germline assignment: CDR1 SNHLY and CDR2 FYNNEI. The V segment lost 7 bases and the J segment 0 bases; nucleotides outside the gene matches: 6. Written as DNA, the CDR3 is TGTGCCAGCACGCGGGGGACGAGCTCCTACGAGCAGTACTTC. Translated: CASTRGTSSYEQYF.

The chain joins TRBV6-5 to TRBJ1-2; tentative D call: TRBD1 (5 bases). The CDR3 is 14 amino acids. Per germline, CDR1 MNHEY and CDR2 SVGAGI. V was trimmed by 8 bases and J by 4 bases, leaving 17 bases between them. This CDR3 reads CASGASVPLYGYTF. CDR3 nucleotides: TGTGCCAGCGGGGCATCCGTCCCCCTCTATGGCTACACCTTC.

The CDR3 bases are TGTGCCAGCAGCCAAGATCGCGCAGGGGGCGTGAGGCAGCCCCAGCATTTT. Translating gives CASSQDRAGGVRQPQHF. The genes are TRBV4-2 and TRBJ1-5, with 8 bases fitting TRBD1. The CDR3 loop spans 17 amino acids. Germline CDR1 reads LGHNA; CDR2 reads YNFKEQ. Trimming removed 0 bases from V and 7 bases from J; junction bases left unmatched: 11.

The chain has TRBV28 and TRBJ2-1; TRBD1 might be the D (5 bases). V lost 2 bases and J lost 6, with 14 bases in between. Germline CDR1 and CDR2: MDHEN and SYDVKM. This CDR3 contains 15 residues. CDR3 coding DNA: TGTGCCAGCAGTTTAGTAGGTCCAGGGCTCAATGAGCAGTTCTTC. Amino acids: CASSLVGPGLNEQFF.

The rearrangement joins TRBV27 to TRBJ2-1; D is undetermined. V dropped 1 base and J dropped 8 bases, with 12 bases sitting between them. The CDR3 runs to 14 residues. Per the germline V gene, CDR1 is MNHEY and CDR2 is SMNVEV (reference sequence). CDR3 amino acids: CASSLFPGSYEQFF. The CDR3 region has the DNA TGTGCCAGCAGTTTATTTCCGGGTAGCTATGAGCAGTTCTTC.

The table lists this clone with a count of one. The rearrangement uses TRBV7-3 and TRBJ1-3, with TRBD1 as a possible D gene (6 bases). CDR1 and CDR2 from the germline V gene are SGHTA and FQGTGA. The germline V and J ends were trimmed by 1 base and 0 bases, with 10 bases remaining between them. The CDR3 length is 16 residues. As DNA, the CDR3 is TGTGCCAGCAGCTTAAATGGGGGCGACTCTGGAAACACCATATATTTT. This encodes CASSLNGGDSGNTIYF.

V is TRBV18 and J is TRBJ2-1, with D uncertain. The length of the CDR3 is 15 residues. In germline, CDR1 is KGHSH, CDR2 LQKENI. Between the trimmed V and J ends, which lost 0 bases and 6 bases, there was a span of 12 bases. DNA for the CDR3: TGTGCCAGCTCACCACCATTGGCCAGAACCAATGAGCAGTTCTTC. Protein: CASSPPLARTNEQFF.

The chain employs TRBV6-6 and TRBJ2-1, with D possibly matching TRBD2 (6 bases). The CDR3 runs to 14 residues. The germline gives CDR1 MNHNY, CDR2 SVGAGI (reference sequence). Trimming took 5 bases from V and 6 from J, leaving 14 bases between them. The CDR3 loop is CASSPTGTPNEQFF. CDR3 nucleotide sequence: TGTGCCAGCAGTCCCACCGGGACTCCCAATGAGCAGTTCTTC.

The chain couples TRBV10-3 to TRBJ2-7, with 8 bases lining up with TRBD2. CDR1 is ENHRY and CDR2 is SYGVKD in the germline V gene. Trimming took 8 bases from V and 4 from J; bases not matched to a gene: 4. This CDR3 has 12 residues. CDR3 nucleotide sequence: TGTGCCATCTCTCCGGGAGGGTACGAGCAGTACTTC. Protein: CAISPGGYEQYF.

V and J are TRBV10-2 and TRBJ2-1; TRBD2 matches at 12 bases. CDR3 size: 16 residues. Looked up from germline, CDR1 is WSHSY and CDR2 is SAAADI. V was clipped by 6 bases and J by 9 bases; unmatched bases: 12. The CDR3, as DNA: TGCGCCAGCAGCACCGCTAGCGGGGGGGCCAAGGGTGAGCAGTTCTTC. This sequence encodes CASSTASGGAKGEQFF.

The chain employs TRBV10-3 and TRBJ2-1, with a tentative D call TRBD2 (6 bases). CDR3 length: 16 amino acids. Germline values: CDR1 ENHRY, CDR2 SYGVKD. The ends were cut back, 3 bases at V and 3 bases at J, with 15 bases in the middle. CDR3 protein: CAISDPKRGGYNEQFF. CDR3 DNA sequence: TGTGCCATCAGTGACCCTAAGAGGGGAGGCTACAATGAGCAGTTCTTC.

This chain joins TRBV5-5 and TRBJ1-1; 7 positions agree with TRBD1. CDR3 size: 14 residues. Germline V lookup: CDR1 SGHKS, CDR2 YYEKEE (reference sequence). The V segment lost 2 bases and the J segment 4 bases; nucleotides outside the gene matches: 5. Written as DNA, the CDR3 is TGTGCCAGCAGCTTTCTACAGGGGCCCACTGAAGCTTTCTTT. This gives the protein CASSFLQGPTEAFF.

The V and J genes are TRBV11-2 and TRBJ2-5; TRBD2 matches at 10 bases. Per the germline V gene, CDR1 is SGHAT and CDR2 is FQNNGV. The CDR3 is 16 amino acids. V lost 1 base to trimming and J lost 0 bases; unmatched junction nucleotides: 2. The CDR3 loop is CASSLGTSGNQETQYF. The CDR3 DNA reads as TGTGCCAGCAGCTTAGGGACTAGCGGTAACCAAGAGACCCAGTACTTC.

This clone was observed once. The rearrangement links TRBV7-8 to TRBJ2-5, with 11 bases aligning to TRBD1. This CDR3 spans 16 amino acids. CDR1 is SGHVS and CDR2 is FQNEAQ in the germline V gene. Losses at the gene ends were 5 bases for V and 4 bases for J; bases not matched to a gene: 9. The chain's CDR3 is CASSPGQGAAVETQYF. The CDR3 DNA is TGTGCCAGCAGCCCTGGACAGGGGGCTGCGGTAGAGACCCAGTACTTC. Full variable domain (outside the CDR3, taken from reference TRBV7-8 and TRBJ2-5): GAGVSQSPRYKVAKRGQDVALRCDPISGHVSLFWYQQALGQGPEFLTYFQNEAQLDKSGLPSDRFFAERPEGSVSTLKIQRTQQEDSAVYLCASSPGQGAAVETQYFGPGTRLLVL.

The chain employs TRBV5-6 and TRBJ1-2, with D perhaps TRBD1 (6 bases). There are 13 residues in the CDR3. V was trimmed by 4 bases and J by 7 bases, leaving 14 bases between them. The V gene's germline CDR1 is SGHDT and CDR2 YYEEEE. CDR3 sequence (DNA): TGTGCCAGCAGCCCAGGGGATTACGGTGGCTACACCTTC. Its translation is CASSPGDYGGYTF.

The chain combines TRBV7-2 with TRBJ1-3; D gene ambiguous. CDR1 is SGHTA, CDR2 FQGNSA, per germline. This CDR3 contains 16 residues. V was shortened by 2 bases and J by 0 bases, with 11 bases between the two germline ends. The chain's CDR3 is CASSLHQVTSGNTIYF. The DNA for the CDR3 is TGTGCCAGCAGCTTACACCAGGTTACCTCTGGAAACACCATATATTTT.

The rearrangement uses TRBV28 and TRBJ1-4; D is possibly TRBD1 (5 bases). Germline loops: CDR1 MDHEN, CDR2 SYDVKM. The CDR3 spans 13 residues. Trimming left V 5 bases short and J 4 bases short, with 8 bases between. The CDR3 DNA sequence: TGTGCCAGCAGTGCAGGGAATAATGAAAAACTGTTTTTT. Its protein is CASSAGNNEKLFF.

The V call is TRBV6-5, the J call TRBJ1-5; 7 bases fit TRBD1. Germline-derived CDR1 and CDR2 are MNHEY and SVGAGI. The CDR3 covers 15 residues. V dropped 7 bases and J dropped 4; count of bases not matched to a gene: 10. CDR3 protein: CASNARQGGNQPQHF. The CDR3 nucleotides read TGTGCCAGCAACGCACGGCAGGGGGGAAATCAGCCCCAGCATTTT.

The chain couples TRBV19 to TRBJ1-1; D may be TRBD1 (6 bases). The CDR3 covers 14 residues. V was cut by 8 bases and J by 1 base, with 14 bases left in between. CDR1 and CDR2 (germline): LNHDA, SQIVND (reference sequence). CDR3 loop: CASSWTVRNTEAFF. DNA for the CDR3: TGTGCCAGTTCTTGGACAGTACGGAACACTGAAGCTTTCTTT.

The gene calls are TRBV10-3 and TRBJ2-7, with D hard to call. Deletions cut 0 bases from V and 2 bases from J, with 11 bases between. Germline V gene lookup returns CDR1 ENHRY and CDR2 SYGVKD. The CDR3 covers 15 residues. CDR3 in DNA: TGTGCCATCAGTGAGTCTCCCGGCAGGACCTACGAGCAGTACTTC. Translating gives CAISESPGRTYEQYF.

The CDR3 bases are TGTGCCAGTAGTCAGGCGGGCAGGGGGGTTCCTAACACCGGGGAGCTGTTTTTT. Amino acids: CASSQAGRGVPNTGELFF. The chain carries TRBV19 and TRBJ2-2, with D possibly TRBD1 on 7 matching bases. This CDR3 contains 18 residues. Germline lookup yields CDR1 LNHDA and CDR2 SQIVND (reference sequence). The V end was cut by 5 bases, the J end by 2 bases, with 21 bases between.